These T cell receptor beta chains were read from a single sample in a study of early T cells in non-severe SARS-CoV-2 infection. TCRdb passed the 5' RACE reads through MiXCR, listing each CDR3 protein once. This table holds about 21,000 distinct CDR3 sequences, less than 7.5% found once. Sequencing was performed on whole blood, taken at baseline. These receptors all come from an adult who was a healthcare worker with PCR-confirmed SARS-CoV-2 infection or an uninfected control (not recorded which). Each CDR3 is given with its conserved first and last residue. Each record gives: V gene, J gene, clone size, D gene, CDR3 DNA, CDR3 protein. The D gene is left open where the match is weak. The size entry is marked missing in some rows and otherwise reads once, few, many or a size class.

v_call: TRBV20-1; j_call: TRBJ2-2; clone_size: many; d_call: NA; cdr3_nt: TGCAGTGCTAGAGATACGTTTCCGAACACCGGGGAGCTGTTTTTT; cdr3_aa: CSARDTFPNTGELFF
v_call: TRBV7-8; j_call: TRBJ1-1; clone_size: many; d_call: NA; cdr3_nt: TGTGCCAGCAGCCCCGCAATGAACACTGAAGCTTTCTTT; cdr3_aa: CASSPAMNTEAFF
v_call: TRBV7-9; j_call: TRBJ1-6; clone_size: few; d_call: NA; cdr3_nt: TGTGCCAGCAGCTCGTATCAGGGCCCCTTTAATTCACCCCTCCACTTT; cdr3_aa: CASSSYQGPFNSPLHF
v_call: TRBV20-1; j_call: TRBJ2-7; clone_size: many; d_call: NA; cdr3_nt: TGCAGTGCTGTCCGGGACTCCGCCTACGAGCAGTACTTC; cdr3_aa: CSAVRDSAYEQYF
v_call: TRBV7-6; j_call: TRBJ2-5; clone_size: NA; d_call: NA; cdr3_nt: TGTGCCAGCAGCTTAGTAGACAGTGGGGAGACCCAGTACTTC; cdr3_aa: CASSLVDSGETQYF
v_call: TRBV3-1; j_call: TRBJ2-3; clone_size: many; d_call: NA; cdr3_nt: TGTGCCAGCAGCCTGGGGACCACAGATACGCAGTATTTT; cdr3_aa: CASSLGTTDTQYF
v_call: TRBV6-6; j_call: TRBJ1-3; clone_size: many; d_call: TRBD1; cdr3_nt: TGTGCCAGCAGTTACTCGGAGGACAGGGCTGGAAACACCATATATTTT; cdr3_aa: CASSYSEDRAGNTIYF
v_call: TRBV2; j_call: TRBJ1-5; clone_size: many; d_call: NA; cdr3_nt: TGTGCCAGCGTGGTCGGGCTATATCCGGGCCAGCCCCAGCATTTT; cdr3_aa: CASVVGLYPGQPQHF
v_call: TRBV28; j_call: TRBJ2-7; clone_size: many; d_call: TRBD1; cdr3_nt: TGTGCCAGCAGTTTAATGACAGGGGCTCAAAGGGCCTACGAGCAGTACTTC; cdr3_aa: CASSLMTGAQRAYEQYF
v_call: TRBV10-2; j_call: TRBJ1-3; clone_size: few; d_call: NA; cdr3_nt: TGCGCCAGCAGTAGGTCCCCTGGAAACACCATATATTTT; cdr3_aa: CASSRSPGNTIYF
v_call: TRBV20-1; j_call: TRBJ2-1; clone_size: NA; d_call: TRBD2; cdr3_nt: TGCAGTGCTTCCGAGGGCGGGGGACCCTACAATGAGCAGTTCTTC; cdr3_aa: CSASEGGGPYNEQFF
v_call: TRBV12-3/TRBV12-4; j_call: TRBJ2-3; clone_size: NA; d_call: NA; cdr3_nt: TGTGCCAGCAGTTTACGACAGCAAAGCACAGATACGCAGTATTTT; cdr3_aa: CASSLRQQSTDTQYF
v_call: TRBV7-3; j_call: TRBJ2-3; clone_size: NA; d_call: NA; cdr3_nt: TGTGCCAGCAGCTTATCCCAGGGCTTTTCAGATACGCAGTATTTT; cdr3_aa: CASSLSQGFSDTQYF
v_call: TRBV7-2; j_call: TRBJ1-2; clone_size: many; d_call: NA; cdr3_nt: TGTGCCAGCAGCCCCAGCGCCACAAGAGTTAACTATGGCTACACCTTC; cdr3_aa: CASSPSATRVNYGYTF
v_call: TRBV24-1; j_call: TRBJ2-3; clone_size: medium-sized; d_call: TRBD1; cdr3_nt: TGTGCCACCAGTGACCCTGGACAGGGGGTTACAGATACGCAGTATTTT; cdr3_aa: CATSDPGQGVTDTQYF
v_call: TRBV18; j_call: TRBJ1-5; clone_size: few; d_call: NA; cdr3_nt: TGTGCCAGCTCATCGTCACAGGACTATGCTCAGCCCCAGCATTTT; cdr3_aa: CASSSSQDYAQPQHF
v_call: TRBV2; j_call: TRBJ1-5; clone_size: many; d_call: NA; cdr3_nt: TGTGCCAGCAGTGAGACCCGGGGCGGCAATCAGCCCCAGCATTTT; cdr3_aa: CASSETRGGNQPQHF
v_call: TRBV12-3/TRBV12-4; j_call: TRBJ1-1; clone_size: few; d_call: NA; cdr3_nt: TGTGCCAGCAGTTTAGGCCAGTTTGACACTGAAGCTTTCTTT; cdr3_aa: CASSLGQFDTEAFF
v_call: TRBV6-6; j_call: TRBJ1-5; clone_size: medium-sized; d_call: TRBD1; cdr3_nt: TGTGCCAGCATCCAGGGGGTCAATCAGCCCCAGCATTTT; cdr3_aa: CASIQGVNQPQHF
v_call: TRBV20-1; j_call: TRBJ2-2; clone_size: few; d_call: NA; cdr3_nt: TGCAGTGCTAGTCGCGCGGACCCGAACACCGGGGAGCTGTTTTTT; cdr3_aa: CSASRADPNTGELFF
v_call: TRBV11-2; j_call: TRBJ2-3; clone_size: NA; d_call: NA; cdr3_nt: TGTGCCAGCAGCTTAGGAGGGGCGACTACAGATACGCAGTATTTT; cdr3_aa: CASSLGGATTDTQYF
v_call: TRBV6-4; j_call: TRBJ2-1; clone_size: many; d_call: NA; cdr3_nt: TGTGCCAGCAGTGACATGGCGGGGAGCTACAATGAGCAGTTCTTC; cdr3_aa: CASSDMAGSYNEQFF
v_call: TRBV4-3; j_call: TRBJ1-3; clone_size: few; d_call: NA; cdr3_nt: TGCGCCAGCAGCCAAGATTTGTCGCGACCTGGAAACACCATATATTTT; cdr3_aa: CASSQDLSRPGNTIYF
v_call: TRBV3-1; j_call: TRBJ2-5; clone_size: many; d_call: NA; cdr3_nt: TGTGCCAGCAGCCCGCGTGGCGGCCCCGGAGAGACCCAGTACTTC; cdr3_aa: CASSPRGGPGETQYF
v_call: TRBV12-3/TRBV12-4; j_call: TRBJ1-2; clone_size: NA; d_call: TRBD1; cdr3_nt: TGTGCCAGCCGCAGACAGGGGGACGTGGATGGCTACACCTTC; cdr3_aa: CASRRQGDVDGYTF
v_call: TRBV12-3/TRBV12-4; j_call: TRBJ2-2; clone_size: NA; d_call: NA; cdr3_nt: TGTGCCAGCAGCCCCTGGGGGCGGGGTCTCACCGGGGAGCTGTTTTTT; cdr3_aa: CASSPWGRGLTGELFF
v_call: TRBV7-3; j_call: TRBJ2-3; clone_size: many; d_call: NA; cdr3_nt: TGTGCCAGCAGCCCCGACCGGTCTAGCACAGATACGCAGTATTTT; cdr3_aa: CASSPDRSSTDTQYF
v_call: TRBV7-8; j_call: TRBJ1-4; clone_size: NA; d_call: TRBD1; cdr3_nt: TGTGCCAGCAGCCCACGGACAGGGGTTAATGAAAAACTGTTTTTT; cdr3_aa: CASSPRTGVNEKLFF
v_call: TRBV19; j_call: TRBJ2-6; clone_size: medium-sized; d_call: NA; cdr3_nt: TGTGCCAGTAGTCCGCGACGGAACTCTGGGGCCAACGTCCTGACTTTC; cdr3_aa: CASSPRRNSGANVLTF
v_call: TRBV9; j_call: TRBJ1-2; clone_size: NA; d_call: TRBD1; cdr3_nt: TGTGCCAGCAGCGTAGGACAGGGGAATGGCTACACCTTC; cdr3_aa: CASSVGQGNGYTF
v_call: TRBV29-1; j_call: TRBJ1-2; clone_size: many; d_call: NA; cdr3_nt: TGCAGCGCCTTGCGACAGGTCAGAGGCTACACCTTC; cdr3_aa: CSALRQVRGYTF
v_call: TRBV7-2; j_call: TRBJ2-3; clone_size: many; d_call: NA; cdr3_nt: TGTGCCAGCAGCTATCGCGAGGGAGATACGCAGTATTTT; cdr3_aa: CASSYREGDTQYF
v_call: TRBV12-3/TRBV12-4; j_call: TRBJ2-1; clone_size: NA; d_call: NA; cdr3_nt: TGTGCCAGCAGTCCGACCAAAGGGGGAAGCTACAATGAGCAGTTCTTC; cdr3_aa: CASSPTKGGSYNEQFF
v_call: TRBV20-1; j_call: TRBJ1-2; clone_size: many; d_call: NA; cdr3_nt: TGCAGTGCAACCAGCCCCGCCAAGGGGCCCAACTATGGCTACACCTTC; cdr3_aa: CSATSPAKGPNYGYTF
v_call: TRBV9; j_call: TRBJ2-2; clone_size: medium-sized; d_call: NA; cdr3_nt: TGTGCCAGCAGCGTAGCTCCCCTCGGGGGCACCGGGGAGCTGTTTTTT; cdr3_aa: CASSVAPLGGTGELFF
v_call: TRBV5-1; j_call: TRBJ1-1; clone_size: NA; d_call: NA; cdr3_nt: TGCGCCAGCAGCTTGGCGGGGGCATCGACTGAAGCTTTCTTT; cdr3_aa: CASSLAGASTEAFF
v_call: TRBV2; j_call: TRBJ1-2; clone_size: few; d_call: NA; cdr3_nt: TGTGCCAGCAGTGAAAGCGGACAAACTAACTATGGCTACACCTTC; cdr3_aa: CASSESGQTNYGYTF
v_call: TRBV4-2; j_call: TRBJ2-1; clone_size: NA; d_call: NA; cdr3_nt: TGTGCCAGCAGCCTGCCGACCCAAGCATACAATGAGCAGTTCTTC; cdr3_aa: CASSLPTQAYNEQFF
v_call: TRBV12-3/TRBV12-4; j_call: TRBJ1-1; clone_size: medium-sized; d_call: NA; cdr3_nt: TGTGCCATTACGAGGGGGGTTGGAGCTTTCTTT; cdr3_aa: CAITRGVGAFF
v_call: TRBV19; j_call: TRBJ1-5; clone_size: NA; d_call: NA; cdr3_nt: TGTGCCAGTAGTGCTTACAGGGATCAGCCCCAGCATTTT; cdr3_aa: CASSAYRDQPQHF
v_call: TRBV29-1; j_call: TRBJ2-5; clone_size: NA; d_call: NA; cdr3_nt: TGCAGCGTTGCCTCACTAGGCGGGGAGACCCAGTACTTC; cdr3_aa: CSVASLGGETQYF
v_call: TRBV7-9; j_call: TRBJ1-5; clone_size: NA; d_call: TRBD1; cdr3_nt: TGTGCCAGCAGCCTGGGACAGCTAAGCAATCAGCCCCAGCATTTT; cdr3_aa: CASSLGQLSNQPQHF
v_call: TRBV27; j_call: TRBJ1-5; clone_size: many; d_call: NA; cdr3_nt: TGTGCCAGCAGGGGAGGGGACGCTCAGCCCCAGCATTTT; cdr3_aa: CASRGGDAQPQHF
v_call: TRBV2; j_call: TRBJ1-5; clone_size: NA; d_call: NA; cdr3_nt: TGTGCCAGCAGTGAAGCCGGGAGAAATAGCAATCAGCCCCAGCATTTT; cdr3_aa: CASSEAGRNSNQPQHF
v_call: TRBV7-8; j_call: TRBJ2-7; clone_size: NA; d_call: NA; cdr3_nt: TGTGCCAGCAGCCCCCGTGTGTCCTACGAGCAGTACTTC; cdr3_aa: CASSPRVSYEQYF
v_call: TRBV6-6; j_call: TRBJ2-3; clone_size: NA; d_call: TRBD2; cdr3_nt: TGTGCCAGCAGCTGGGCCAGCGGGGGCACAGATACGCAGTATTTT; cdr3_aa: CASSWASGGTDTQYF
v_call: TRBV24-1; j_call: TRBJ2-2; clone_size: medium-sized; d_call: NA; cdr3_nt: TGTGCCACCAGTGAAGCGGGCCCGGAGCTGTTTTTT; cdr3_aa: CATSEAGPELFF